These 27 T cell receptor beta chains originate from one sample sequenced in a study of T cells expressing NK-cell markers. TCRdb reprocessed the 5' RACE reads and reports one entry per CDR3 protein, with no DNA. The sample holds about 460,000 distinct CDR3 sequences. The sequencing sample was made of blood T cells: a sorted CD56 or NKG2C T cell subset, CD4+ or CD8+ T cells, or bulk PBMC T cells (not recorded which). These receptor sequences come from a woman aged 45-59 years in good health.

The gene calls are TRBV10-3 and TRBJ2-5; the D gene TCRdb calls, TRBD2, cannot be checked with no DNA. This CDR3 contains 12 residues. Germline CDR1 reads ENHRY; CDR2 reads SYGVKD. The CDR3 sequence is CATGTKKETQYF.

The rearrangement links TRBV12-3 or TRBV12-4 to TRBJ1-2; no DNA is available, so the TRBD1 call from TCRdb remains unchecked. CDR3 length: 14 amino acids. CDR3 in amino acids: CASSPGVLLYGYTF.

V and J are TRBV5-1 and TRBJ1-2. The CDR3 has 15 amino acids. CDR1 and CDR2 from the germline V gene are SGHRS and YFSETQ. CDR3 region: CASSLASDGLYGYTF.

The chain is built from TRBV5-1 and TRBJ2-1. Germline V gene lookup returns CDR1 SGHRS and CDR2 YFSETQ. CDR3 length equals 15 residues. The CDR3 spells CASSLVLGGHNEQFF.

CDR3 residues: CASSLDRERSTEAFF. The chain employs TRBV7-8 and TRBJ1-1; TCRdb returns TRBD1, unconfirmable since there is no DNA. This CDR3 spans 15 amino acids. Germline values: CDR1 SGHVS, CDR2 FQNEAQ. Supplemented by reference TRBV7-8 and TRBJ1-1, the full variable domain reads GAGVSQSPRYKVAKRGQDVALRCDPISGHVSLFWYQQALGQGPEFLTYFQNEAQLDKSGLPSDRFFAERPEGSVSTLKIQRTQQEDSAVYLCASSLDRERSTEAFFGQGTRLTVV.

The chain employs TRBV7-9 and TRBJ2-3; the TRBD1 assignment by TCRdb is unverifiable without DNA. The CDR3 covers 16 residues. Germline CDR1 is SEHNR and CDR2 is FQNEAQ (reference sequence). CDR3 sequence reads: CASSSRQGLGADTQYF.

The chain recombines TRBV14 with TRBJ1-4; the D call from TCRdb, TRBD1, cannot be confirmed without DNA. Germline loops: CDR1 SGHDN, CDR2 FVKESK. The CDR3 is 16 residues long. CDR3 sequence reads: CASSVGTGSTNEKLFF.

The rearrangement joins TRBV10-2 to TRBJ1-4. Looked up from germline, CDR1 is WSHSY and CDR2 is SAAADI. The CDR3 totals 13 residues. CDR3 sequence: CASNTREGEKLFF.

This sequence joins TRBV19 and TRBJ1-4; the TCRdb call, TRBD1, lacks DNA for checking. The length of the CDR3 is 14 residues. CDR1 is LNHDA and CDR2 is SQIVND in the germline V gene (reference sequence). This chain's CDR3 is CASSRQGMDEKLFF.

The rearrangement links TRBV30 to TRBJ2-2; TCRdb reports TRBD2, a call that lacks DNA to check it against. The germline V gene encodes CDR1 GTSNPN and CDR2 SVGIG (reference sequence). CDR3 length: 14 residues. CDR3: CAWSVLREGRELFF.

The chain couples TRBV20-1 to TRBJ2-3. The CDR3 loop spans 14 amino acids. Looked up from germline, CDR1 is DFQATT and CDR2 is SNEGSKA (reference sequence). The CDR3 spells CSAAMLGLADTQYF.

The J gene is TRBJ1-1, the V gene TRBV7-2. The CDR3 runs 14 residues. Germline V gene sequence: CDR1 SGHTA, CDR2 FQGNSA. The CDR3 region is CASNRDGRAPEAFF. Variable domain in full (rest from reference TRBV7-2 and TRBJ1-1): GAGVSQSPSNKVTEKGKDVELRCDPISGHTALYWYRQSLGQGLEFLIYFQGNSAPDKSGLPSDRFSAERTGGSVSTLTIQRTQQEDSAVYLCASNRDGRAPEAFFGQGTRLTVV.

The chain joins TRBV21-1 to TRBJ2-1; TCRdb proposes TRBD2, but this gene call is untestable without DNA. TRBV21-1 is termed a pseudogene. The length of the CDR3 is 17 residues. The CDR3 sequence is CASSKGGVGSGSDEQFF.

The chain has TRBV4-2 and TRBJ2-7. This CDR3 contains 14 residues. Per germline, CDR1 LGHNA and CDR2 YNFKEQ. This CDR3 reads CASSQEYSPYEQYF.

The rearrangement joins TRBV5-1 to TRBJ1-4; TCRdb proposes TRBD1, but this gene call is untestable without DNA. Germline values: CDR1 SGHRS, CDR2 YFSETQ. This CDR3 is built from 16 residues. The CDR3 is CASSLGRADRGEKLFF. Drawing the rest from reference TRBV5-1 and TRBJ1-4, the complete variable domain is KAGVTQTPRYLIKTRGQQVTLSCSPISGHRSVSWYQQTPGQGLQFLFEYFSETQRNKGNFPGRFSGRQFSNSRSEMNVSTLELGDSALYLCASSLGRADRGEKLFFGSGTQLSVL.

The gene calls are TRBV3-1 and TRBJ2-1; TCRdb outputs TRBD1, but without DNA this stays unchecked. In germline, CDR1 is LGHDT, CDR2 YNNKEL (reference sequence). The CDR3 is 13 residues long. The CDR3 here is CASSQLMRGEQFF.

The V gene is TRBV5-1, the J gene TRBJ2-7. This CDR3 is 15 amino acids long. CDR1 is SGHRS and CDR2 is YFSETQ in the germline V gene. This chain's CDR3 is CASSLAQGITYEQYF.

The V gene is TRBV12-3 or TRBV12-4, the J gene TRBJ2-7. The CDR3 extends over 14 amino acids. CDR3 in amino acids: CASSRVEPPYEQYF.

The chain has TRBV5-1 and TRBJ2-2; the TCRdb call, TRBD1, lacks DNA for checking. The germline CDR1 and CDR2 sequences are SGHRS and YFSETQ. There are 15 residues in the CDR3. CDR3 region: CASSSSGGTTGELFF. Combining the CDR3 with reference TRBV5-1 and TRBJ2-2 gives the whole variable domain KAGVTQTPRYLIKTRGQQVTLSCSPISGHRSVSWYQQTPGQGLQFLFEYFSETQRNKGNFPGRFSGRQFSNSRSEMNVSTLELGDSALYLCASSSSGGTTGELFFGEGSRLTVL.

This sequence joins TRBV7-8 and TRBJ2-1. Germline assignment: CDR1 SGHVS and CDR2 FQNEAQ. This CDR3 region has 15 residues. CDR3 loop: CASTHAARSYNEQFF.

The V gene is TRBV3-1, the J gene TRBJ2-7. Germline CDR1 reads LGHDT; CDR2 reads YNNKEL (reference sequence). The CDR3 has 14 amino acids. This chain's CDR3 is CASSQVGRRGEQYF.

The J gene is TRBJ2-7, the V gene TRBV15; TCRdb returns TRBD2, unconfirmable since there is no DNA. Germline lookup yields CDR1 LNHNV and CDR2 YYDKDF (reference sequence). The CDR3 extends over 14 amino acids. The CDR3 sequence is CATSREGRNYEQYF.

The chain joins TRBV10-3 to TRBJ2-2; the TCRdb D gene call, TRBD1, has no DNA to confirm it. This CDR3 has 16 residues. CDR1 and CDR2 (germline): ENHRY, SYGVKD. The CDR3 here is CAISESAGGGTGELFF.

The chain uses TRBV5-1 and TRBJ2-1; TCRdb's D gene call, TRBD1, goes unchecked for lack of DNA. Germline V lookup: CDR1 SGHRS, CDR2 YFSETQ. The CDR3 sequence is 12 residues long. The CDR3 sequence: CASSEHPGAQFF. Full variable domain (rest looked up from reference TRBV5-1 and TRBJ2-1): KAGVTQTPRYLIKTRGQQVTLSCSPISGHRSVSWYQQTPGQGLQFLFEYFSETQRNKGNFPGRFSGRQFSNSRSEMNVSTLELGDSALYLCASSEHPGAQFFGPGTRLTVL.

The chain uses TRBV9 and TRBJ2-1; no DNA is available, so the TRBD1 call from TCRdb remains unchecked. This CDR3 is built from 16 residues. The germline V gene has CDR1 SGDLS and CDR2 YYNGEE. CDR3 in amino acids: CASSVVGDSSYNEQFF.

The gene calls are TRBV12-3 or TRBV12-4 and TRBJ2-5. This CDR3 has 13 amino acids. The CDR3 sequence is CASSSLEAQTQYF.

This rearrangement joins TRBV29-1 to TRBJ1-2; TCRdb designates TRBD1, a call that cannot be tested without DNA. Germline CDR1 reads SQVTM; CDR2 reads ANQGSEA. The CDR3 covers 14 residues. CDR3 residues: CSVEATGQLTGYTF.